The source of this T cell receptor (beta chain) is a study of blood T cell repertoires in COVID-19. Overall study context: COVID-19 samples collected from the United States, Italy and Spain covered acute and convalescent phases. Sources were T cells, B-cell-depleted T cells, or PBMCs; the material itself was cDNA or gDNA.

Profiled with immunoSEQ multiplex PCR; TCRdb holds only in-frame clones, not every one. The table shows about 310,000 clones, with about 90% occurring only once. This clone was counted once. The clonotype comes from a man between 18 and 35 years old with active or convalescent COVID-19. The specimen was peripheral blood.

The CDR3 protein is CASSPGSGGQPQHF. The CDR3 DNA reads as TGTGCCAGCAGCCCCGGATCCGGGGGGCAGCCCCAGCATTTT. The rearrangement joins TRBV7-9 to TRBJ1-5; D is possibly TRBD1 (5 bases). This CDR3 has 14 residues. The V end lost 5 bases, the J end lost 7 bases, and 15 bases lay between the germline ends. CDR1 is SEHNR and CDR2 is FQNEAQ in the germline V gene (reference sequence).